One TCR beta chain is described in this entry. Its cognate antigen has yet to be identified. No base quality values were provided; no much bigger clone lies one nucleotide off. This specimen belongs to a study of post-analysis software for immune sequencing data (dated by TCRdb to the mid-2010s). Study-wide context: Disease courses on record covered relapsing-remitting, secondary progressive and progressive-relapsing multiple sclerosis, though some patients had no subtype annotation. The multiple sclerosis patient repertoires were compared with ten to eleven previously published healthy control repertoires from donors aged 6 to 25 years. A subset of samples was prepared in parallel using single-end sample barcoding, then pooled and co-amplified after Illumina adapter ligation.

Libraries were made using PCR. The sample was run on an Illumina HiSeq 2500. To reduce PCR and sequencing biases, unique molecular identifiers were incorporated into the TCR beta cDNA libraries. About 500,000 cDNA molecules were obtained for every 1 to 10 million input T cells, so each molecule roughly corresponded to one T cell. The patient libraries were prepared and sequenced using the same protocol as the earlier healthy control dataset. Samples belonging to the same batch were prepared together, multiplexed and sequenced on a shared HiSeq lane. As for the original processing: Raw barcoded reads were processed with MIGEC, and single-read molecular identifier groups were discarded before consensus assembly and CDR3 extraction. VDJtools was used for post-analysis of the clonotype tables, with diversity normalized by down-sampling every dataset to the smallest sample size. In repertoire overlap clustering, CDR3 amino acid sequences, but not nucleotide sequences, were matched to correct batch-related cross-sample contamination. The public reads were run again by TCRdb, first through fastp at Q25 and then through MiXCR, and only productive beta chains were kept. Rows are unified per CDR3 protein, each entry keeping the most common DNA and genes. The authors' filters were not applied to this entry. Across this sample there are 820,000 or so distinct CDR3 sequences, with around 53% seen only once. Of the sample, 4.6% falls within the top ten clones.

V loses 5 bases of germline sequence and J loses 2 bases, and the interval between the two ends is 21 bases. CDR1 is given as SGHVS and CDR2 as FQNEAQ, both from the germline V gene. Spanning cysteine to phenylalanine, the CDR3 consists of 17 amino acids. The read is trimmed to its CDR3 DNA, 51 bases read in frame from base 1. To demonstrate the VDJtools post-analysis software, the study profiled TCR beta repertoires from the peripheral blood of under 15 young patients with multiple sclerosis. The multiple sclerosis patients were children and adolescents ranging in age from roughly 6 to 16 years. The full study reports these points: Normalized Chao1 diversity was significantly lower in multiple sclerosis patients than controls, suggesting substantial peripheral T-cell clonal expansion. The control group was slightly older than the multiple sclerosis patient group. Significantly higher frequencies in patients than in controls were found for about five TRBV segments, including TRBV5-6, TRBV5-1 and TRBV20-1. Direct clustering with F measure showed strong co-clustering of samples prepared in the same batch, prompting a batch-effect correction.

The source is a girl aged 10 to 17 with multiple sclerosis. The sequenced sample consisted of blood. The sequence joins TRBV7-8 to TRBJ2-5; the D gene is possibly TRBD2, with 6 bases matching. This receptor has the CDR3 CASSPSLGIRGQETQYF. The DNA sequence is TGTGCCAGCAGCCCAAGTCTCGGGATTCGGGGGCAAGAGACCCAGTACTTC.